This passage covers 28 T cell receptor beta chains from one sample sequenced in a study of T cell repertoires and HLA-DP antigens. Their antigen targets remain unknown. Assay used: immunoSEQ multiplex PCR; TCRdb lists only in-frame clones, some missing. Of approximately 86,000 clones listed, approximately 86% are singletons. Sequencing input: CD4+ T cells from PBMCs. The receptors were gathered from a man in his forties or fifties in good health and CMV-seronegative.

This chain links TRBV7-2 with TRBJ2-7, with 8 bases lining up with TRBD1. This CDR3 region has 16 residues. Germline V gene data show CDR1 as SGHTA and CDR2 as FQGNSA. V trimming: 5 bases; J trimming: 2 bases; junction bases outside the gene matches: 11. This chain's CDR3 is CASSRAPGTGAYEQYF. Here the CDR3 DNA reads TGTGCCAGCAGCCGAGCCCCGGGGACAGGAGCCTACGAGCAGTACTTC.

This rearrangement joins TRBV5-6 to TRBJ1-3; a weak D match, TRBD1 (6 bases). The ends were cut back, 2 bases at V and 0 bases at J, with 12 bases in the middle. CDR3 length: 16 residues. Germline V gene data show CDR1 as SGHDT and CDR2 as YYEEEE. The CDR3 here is CASSFRDRSSGNTIYF. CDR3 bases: TGTGCCAGCAGCTTCCGAGACAGGAGCTCTGGAAACACCATATATTTT.

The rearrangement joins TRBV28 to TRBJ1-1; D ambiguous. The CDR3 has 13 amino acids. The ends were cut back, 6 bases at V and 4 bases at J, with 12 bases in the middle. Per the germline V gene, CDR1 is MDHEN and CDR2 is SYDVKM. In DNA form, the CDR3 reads TGTGCCAGCAGGGGAGAAACGTTCACTGAAGCTTTCTTT. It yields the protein CASRGETFTEAFF.

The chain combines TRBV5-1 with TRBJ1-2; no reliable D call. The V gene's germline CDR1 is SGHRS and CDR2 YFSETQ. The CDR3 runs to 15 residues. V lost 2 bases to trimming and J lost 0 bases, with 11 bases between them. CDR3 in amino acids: CASSLQGLANYGYTF. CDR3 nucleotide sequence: TGCGCCAGCAGCTTACAAGGCCTCGCTAACTATGGCTACACCTTC.

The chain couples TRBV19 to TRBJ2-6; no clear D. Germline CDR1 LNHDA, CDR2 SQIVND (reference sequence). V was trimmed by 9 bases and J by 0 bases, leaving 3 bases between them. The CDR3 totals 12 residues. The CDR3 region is CASVSGANVLTF. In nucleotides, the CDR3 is TGTGCCAGCGTCTCTGGGGCCAACGTCCTGACTTTC.

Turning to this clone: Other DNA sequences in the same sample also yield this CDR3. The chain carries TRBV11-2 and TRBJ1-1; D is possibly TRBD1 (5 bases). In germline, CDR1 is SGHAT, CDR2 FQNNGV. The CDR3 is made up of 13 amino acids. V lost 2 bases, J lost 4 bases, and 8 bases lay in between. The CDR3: CASSLRGGTEAFF. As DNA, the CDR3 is TGTGCCAGCAGCTTACGGGGGGGCACTGAAGCTTTCTTT.

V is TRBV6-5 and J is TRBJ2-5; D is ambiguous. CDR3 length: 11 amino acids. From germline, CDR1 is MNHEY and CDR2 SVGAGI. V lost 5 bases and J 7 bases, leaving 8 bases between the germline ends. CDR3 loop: CASSTGLTQYF. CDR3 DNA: TGTGCCAGCAGTACTGGGTTGACCCAGTACTTC.

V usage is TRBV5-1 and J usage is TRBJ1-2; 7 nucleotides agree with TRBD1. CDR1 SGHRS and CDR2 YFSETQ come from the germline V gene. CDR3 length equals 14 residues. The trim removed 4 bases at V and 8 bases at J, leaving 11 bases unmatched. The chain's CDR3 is CASSPTQGVGGYTF. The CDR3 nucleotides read TGCGCCAGCAGCCCGACCCAGGGGGTGGGAGGCTACACCTTC.

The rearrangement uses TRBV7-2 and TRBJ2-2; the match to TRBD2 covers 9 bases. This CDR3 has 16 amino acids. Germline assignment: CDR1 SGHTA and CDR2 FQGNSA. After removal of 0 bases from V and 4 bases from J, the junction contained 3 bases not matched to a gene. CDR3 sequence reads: CASSLAPSGITGELFF. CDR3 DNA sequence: TGTGCCAGCAGCTTAGCCCCTAGCGGGATCACCGGGGAGCTGTTTTTT.

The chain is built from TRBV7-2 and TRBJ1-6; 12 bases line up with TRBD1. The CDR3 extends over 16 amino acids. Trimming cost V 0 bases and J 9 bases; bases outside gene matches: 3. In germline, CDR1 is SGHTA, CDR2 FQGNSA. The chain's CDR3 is CASSLAGTGGGSPLHF. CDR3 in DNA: TGTGCCAGCAGCTTAGCAGGGACAGGGGGCGGTTCACCCCTCCACTTT.

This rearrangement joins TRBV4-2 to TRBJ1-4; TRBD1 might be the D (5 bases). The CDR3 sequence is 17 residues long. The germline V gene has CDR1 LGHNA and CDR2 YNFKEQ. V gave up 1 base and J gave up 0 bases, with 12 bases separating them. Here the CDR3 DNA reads TGTGCCAGCAGCCAAGTTAGGGGACTATCAACTAATGAAAAACTGTTTTTT. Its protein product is CASSQVRGLSTNEKLFF.

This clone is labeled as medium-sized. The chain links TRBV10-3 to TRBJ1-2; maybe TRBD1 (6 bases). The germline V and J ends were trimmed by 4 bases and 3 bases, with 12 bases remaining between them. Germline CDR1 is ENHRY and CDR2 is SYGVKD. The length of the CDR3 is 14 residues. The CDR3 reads CAISAQQGYYGYTF. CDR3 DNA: TGTGCCATCAGTGCTCAACAGGGTTACTATGGCTACACCTTC.

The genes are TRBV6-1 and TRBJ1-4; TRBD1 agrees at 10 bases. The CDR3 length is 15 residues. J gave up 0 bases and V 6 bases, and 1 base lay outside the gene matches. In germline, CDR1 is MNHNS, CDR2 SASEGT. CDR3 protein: CASRDRGTTNEKLFF. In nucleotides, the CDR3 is TGTGCCAGCAGGGACAGGGGGACAACTAATGAAAAACTGTTTTTT.

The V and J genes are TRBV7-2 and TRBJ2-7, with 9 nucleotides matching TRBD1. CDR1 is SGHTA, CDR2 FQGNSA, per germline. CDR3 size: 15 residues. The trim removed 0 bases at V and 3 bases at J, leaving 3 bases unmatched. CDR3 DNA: TGTGCCAGCAGCTTAGCGCCGGGACAGGGCTACGAGCAGTACTTC. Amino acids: CASSLAPGQGYEQYF.

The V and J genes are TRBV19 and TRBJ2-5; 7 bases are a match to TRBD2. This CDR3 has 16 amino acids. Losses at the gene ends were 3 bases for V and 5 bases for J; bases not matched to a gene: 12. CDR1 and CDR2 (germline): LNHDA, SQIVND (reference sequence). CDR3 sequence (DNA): TGTGCCAGTAGTATGGGAGGGGTGGGAGCAGTGGAGACCCAGTACTTC. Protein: CASSMGGVGAVETQYF.

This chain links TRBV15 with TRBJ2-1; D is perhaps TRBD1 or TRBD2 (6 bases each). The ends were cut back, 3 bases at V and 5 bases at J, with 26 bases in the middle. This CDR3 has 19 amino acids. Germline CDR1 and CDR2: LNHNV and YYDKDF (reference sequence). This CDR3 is CATSRSWGRGDTINNEQFF. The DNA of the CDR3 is TGTGCCACCAGCAGGTCCTGGGGGCGGGGTGATACCATAAACAATGAGCAGTTCTTC.

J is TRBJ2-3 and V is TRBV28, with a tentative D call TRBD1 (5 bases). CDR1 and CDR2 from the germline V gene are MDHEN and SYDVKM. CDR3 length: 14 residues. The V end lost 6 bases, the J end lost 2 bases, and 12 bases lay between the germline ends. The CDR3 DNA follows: TGTGCCAGCAGGCTTGGGGCATCCACAGATACGCAGTATTTT. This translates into CASRLGASTDTQYF.

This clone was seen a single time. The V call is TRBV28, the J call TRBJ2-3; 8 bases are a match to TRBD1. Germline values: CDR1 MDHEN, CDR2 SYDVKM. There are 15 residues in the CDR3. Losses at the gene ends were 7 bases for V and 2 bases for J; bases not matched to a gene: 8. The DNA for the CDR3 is TGTGCCAGCAATCGACAGGGGCCGTACACAGATACGCAGTATTTT. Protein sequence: CASNRQGPYTDTQYF.

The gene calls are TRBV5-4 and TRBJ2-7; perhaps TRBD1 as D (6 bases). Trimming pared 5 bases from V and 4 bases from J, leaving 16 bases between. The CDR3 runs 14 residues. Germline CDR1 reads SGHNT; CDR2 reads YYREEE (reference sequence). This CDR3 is CASSLRQDSYEQYF. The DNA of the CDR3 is TGTGCCAGCAGTTTAAGACAGGATTCTTACGAGCAGTACTTC.

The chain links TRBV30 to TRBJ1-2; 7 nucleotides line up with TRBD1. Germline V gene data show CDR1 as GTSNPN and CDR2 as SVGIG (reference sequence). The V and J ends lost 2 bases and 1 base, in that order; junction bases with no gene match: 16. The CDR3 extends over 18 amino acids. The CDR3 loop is CAWSKLGTVYNFNYGYTF. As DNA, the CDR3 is TGTGCCTGGAGTAAACTCGGGACAGTTTATAATTTTAACTATGGCTACACCTTC.

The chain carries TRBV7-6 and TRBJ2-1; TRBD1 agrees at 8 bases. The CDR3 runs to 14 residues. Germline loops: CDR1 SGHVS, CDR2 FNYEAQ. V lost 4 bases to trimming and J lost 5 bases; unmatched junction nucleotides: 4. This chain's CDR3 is CASSWRQGNNEQFF. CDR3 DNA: TGTGCCAGCAGCTGGCGACAGGGGAACAATGAGCAGTTCTTC.

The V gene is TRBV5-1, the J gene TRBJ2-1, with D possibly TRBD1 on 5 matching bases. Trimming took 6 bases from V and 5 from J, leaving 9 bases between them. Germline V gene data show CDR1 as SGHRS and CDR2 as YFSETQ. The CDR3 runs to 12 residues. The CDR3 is CASKTGHNEQFF. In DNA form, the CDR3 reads TGCGCCAGCAAAACAGGTCACAATGAGCAGTTCTTC.

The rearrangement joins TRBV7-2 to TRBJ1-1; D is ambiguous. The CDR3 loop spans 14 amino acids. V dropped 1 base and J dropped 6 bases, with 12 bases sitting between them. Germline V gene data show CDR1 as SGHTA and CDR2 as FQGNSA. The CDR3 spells CASSLVGGSAEAFF. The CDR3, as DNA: TGTGCCAGCAGCTTAGTGGGAGGGTCGGCTGAAGCTTTCTTT.

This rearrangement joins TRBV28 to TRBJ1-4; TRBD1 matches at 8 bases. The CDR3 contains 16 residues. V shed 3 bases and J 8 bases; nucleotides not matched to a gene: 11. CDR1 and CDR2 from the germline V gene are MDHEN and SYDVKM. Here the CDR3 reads CASSFSPRDRKEKLFF. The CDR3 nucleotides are TGTGCCAGCAGTTTTTCACCCAGGGACAGGAAAGAAAAACTGTTTTTT.

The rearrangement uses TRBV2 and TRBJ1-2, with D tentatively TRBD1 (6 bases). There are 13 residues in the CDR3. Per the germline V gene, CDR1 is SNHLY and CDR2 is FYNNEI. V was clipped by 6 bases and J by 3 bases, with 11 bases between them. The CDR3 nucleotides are TGTGCCAGCAGGGGGAGGGGGGACTATGGCTACACCTTC. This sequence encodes CASRGRGDYGYTF.

This chain's CDR3 is CASSLSSEADTQYF. The CDR3 nucleotides are TGCGCCAGCAGCTTATCGTCAGAGGCAGATACGCAGTATTTT. The chain couples TRBV5-1 to TRBJ2-3; D is uncertain. The CDR3 length is 14 residues. CDR1 is SGHRS and CDR2 is YFSETQ in the germline V gene. The ends were cut back, 2 bases at V and 4 bases at J, with 11 bases in the middle.

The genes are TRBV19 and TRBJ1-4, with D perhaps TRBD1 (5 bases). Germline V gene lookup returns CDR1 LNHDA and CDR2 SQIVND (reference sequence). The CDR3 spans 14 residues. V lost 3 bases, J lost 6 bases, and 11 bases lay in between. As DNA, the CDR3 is TGTGCCAGTAGTATGCAGGGCAAGGATGAAAAACTGTTTTTT. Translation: CASSMQGKDEKLFF.

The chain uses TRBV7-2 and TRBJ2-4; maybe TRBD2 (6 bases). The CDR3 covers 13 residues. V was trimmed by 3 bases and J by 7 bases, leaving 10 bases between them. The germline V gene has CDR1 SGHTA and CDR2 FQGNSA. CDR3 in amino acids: CASSFPGRNIQYF. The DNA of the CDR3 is TGTGCCAGCAGCTTCCCAGGGAGGAACATTCAGTACTTC.